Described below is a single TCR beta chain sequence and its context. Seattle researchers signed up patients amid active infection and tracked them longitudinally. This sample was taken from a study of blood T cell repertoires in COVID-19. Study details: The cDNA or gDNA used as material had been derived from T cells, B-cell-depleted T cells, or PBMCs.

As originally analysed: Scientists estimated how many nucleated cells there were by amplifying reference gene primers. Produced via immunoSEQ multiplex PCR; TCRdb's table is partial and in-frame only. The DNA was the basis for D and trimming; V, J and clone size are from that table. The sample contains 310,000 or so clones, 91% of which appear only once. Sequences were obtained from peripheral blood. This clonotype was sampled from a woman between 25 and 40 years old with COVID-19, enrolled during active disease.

CDR3 residues: CASSQQGENTEAFF. The CDR3 bases are TGTGCCAGCAGTCAACAGGGCGAAAACACTGAAGCTTTCTTT. The V and J genes are TRBV6-5 and TRBJ1-1; a weak D match, TRBD1 (6 bases). CDR1 is MNHEY, CDR2 SVGAGI, per germline. The CDR3 loop spans 14 amino acids. V was clipped by 5 bases and J by 2 bases, with 12 bases between them.